This T cell receptor beta chain was sequenced during a study of CD8+ T cells in alopecia areata. Study details: Scalp area affected, as a percentage, set the severity score of treated patients. Regarding the study as a whole: Any link of baseline CD8+ expansion to response, resting on one nonresponder, remains uncertain. Tofacitinib yielded significantly lower scalp clonality and fewer expanded CD8+ clones among the top 100. Tofacitinib did not eliminate many expanded lesional clones from scalp or blood.

Treatment reported: oral pan-JAK inhibitor, 5-10 mg twice daily. V was shortened by 6 bases and J by 5 bases, with 4 bases between the two germline ends. CDR3 length equals 9 residues. Germline V gene lookup returns CDR1 SQVTM and CDR2 ANQGSEA. A note on this clone: As yet, its antigen is unknown.

It was cDNA, reverse transcribed from extracted RNA, that served as the sequencing template. The data were produced by immunoSEQ multiplex PCR, yet TCRdb's version contains in-frame clones alone and is incomplete. The table lists around 190,000 clones, around 64% of them singletons. The chain carries TRBV29-1 and TRBJ1-1; no clear D gene. The sequences come from CD4+ T cells sorted from blood, collected around week 50, from a patient treated with tofacitinib. The sequence derives from a human donor with alopecia areata. The chain's CDR3 is CSVGTEAFF. Written as DNA, the CDR3 is TGCAGCGTCGGGACTGAAGCTTTCTTT.